Described below is a single T cell receptor (beta chain) sequence and its context. Antigen specificity is unknown. TCRdb itself ran the reads through MiXCR, one entry per CDR3 protein. The profile shows around 240,000 distinct CDR3 sequences, roughly 23% of them singletons. This sample stems from a study of T cell repertoires in cytomegalovirus infection. Overall study: TCR beta signatures that were public indicated CMV infection and matching HLA type.

The CDR3 runs 16 residues. The V end was cut by 3 bases, the J end by 1 base, with 13 bases between. Germline V gene data show CDR1 as LNHDA and CDR2 as SQIVND (reference sequence). General observations from the study: HLA-C-restricted CMV-specific TCR beta clonotypes were dominant in the ex vivo response.

The sequenced sample was CD8+ T cells from PBMCs. This chain uses TRBV19 with TRBJ1-5, with D perhaps matching TRBD1 (5 bases). This sequence originates from a human donor in good health (CMV status not recorded). Some clones in this sample may be carry-over from other donors' samples. CDR3: CASSIGRVGSNQPQHF. The CDR3 DNA sequence: TGTGCCAGTAGTATTGGCAGGGTAGGGAGCAATCAGCCCCAGCATTTT.